This entry lists 22 T cell receptor beta chains sequenced from one sample in a study of shared clonotypes between healthy human individuals. Sequenced by immunoSEQ multiplex PCR; TCRdb stores in-frame clones only, minus some. The sample has around 2.3 million clones, 95% seen once. Sample: naive CD4+ T cells sorted from blood. The subset was: CD45RA+ positively selected. These receptors were taken from a man aged 18 to 30 in good health.

The chain uses TRBV11-2 and TRBJ1-5; no clear D gene. CDR3 size: 17 residues. V lost 6 bases, J lost 0 bases, and 18 bases lay in between. The germline V gene encodes CDR1 SGHAT and CDR2 FQNNGV. The CDR3 reads CASSAGGWVDSNQPQHF. The CDR3 nucleotides are TGTGCCAGCAGTGCAGGTGGATGGGTAGATAGCAATCAGCCCCAGCATTTT.

This clone has just one count. One end of the junction does not line up with germline, which may come from a read error. The chain has TRBV7-9 and TRBJ2-1; perhaps TRBD2 as D (6 bases). The CDR3 spans 13 residues. In germline, CDR1 is SEHNR, CDR2 FQNEAQ (reference sequence). CDR3 sequence: CASTLLGTAEQFF. The DNA of the CDR3 is TGTGCCAGCACCTTATTGGGGACTGCGGAGCAGTTCTTC.

The V call is TRBV11-2, the J call TRBJ1-6, with D unresolved. Per the germline V gene, CDR1 is SGHAT and CDR2 is FQNNGV. This CDR3 region has 17 residues. Trimming left V 0 bases short and J 9 bases short, with 18 bases between. CDR3 nucleotide sequence: TGTGCCAGCAGCTTAGAAGGCCGTGTGGCAGGAGGTTCACCCCTCCACTTT. Residues: CASSLEGRVAGGSPLHF.

The V and J genes are TRBV5-4 and TRBJ1-6; D is perhaps TRBD1 (5 bases). Germline-derived CDR1 and CDR2 are SGHNT and YYREEE (reference sequence). The CDR3 is 15 residues long. The germline V and J ends were trimmed by 4 bases and 7 bases, with 15 bases remaining between them. CDR3 bases: TGTGCCAGCAGCGCATCCCGGGGCCTGAATTCACCCCTCCACTTT. This encodes CASSASRGLNSPLHF.

The chain carries TRBV29-1 and TRBJ2-3; possible D gene TRBD2, 6 bases. The CDR3 length is 13 residues. Trimming took 4 bases from V and 1 from J, leaving 9 bases between them. Germline assignment: CDR1 SQVTM and CDR2 ANQGSEA. The CDR3 reads CSVGGGGTDTQYF. CDR3 DNA sequence: TGCAGCGTTGGGGGCGGGGGCACAGATACGCAGTATTTT.

This clone was counted a single time. This chain links TRBV6-5 with TRBJ2-5, with TRBD1 identical over 8 bases. V lost 0 bases, J lost 1 base, and 4 bases stayed unmatched. The germline V gene encodes CDR1 MNHEY and CDR2 SVGAGI. The CDR3 length is 16 residues. The CDR3 spells CASSYSPTGAQETQYF. DNA for the CDR3: TGTGCCAGCAGTTACTCTCCGACAGGGGCCCAAGAGACCCAGTACTTC.

With respect to this clone: This same CDR3 is encoded by further DNA sequences in the sample. The chain carries TRBV6-5 and TRBJ1-2, with 7 bases aligning to TRBD1. Per germline, CDR1 MNHEY and CDR2 SVGAGI. There are 14 residues in the CDR3. V gave up 6 bases and J gave up 0 bases; unmatched junction bases: 4. CDR3 amino acids: CASSRTGSNYGYTF. CDR3 nucleotides: TGTGCCAGCAGCCGGACAGGTTCTAACTATGGCTACACCTTC.

The rearrangement joins TRBV18 to TRBJ2-7; 10 bases fit TRBD1. The CDR3 is 15 residues long. Germline CDR1 KGHSH, CDR2 LQKENI. Trimming cost V 2 bases and J 7 bases; bases outside gene matches: 8. The CDR3: CASSPMGTGVWEQYF. The CDR3 coding sequence is TGTGCCAGCTCACCAATGGGGACAGGGGTATGGGAGCAGTACTTC.

The gene calls are TRBV6-4 and TRBJ2-7, with D tentatively TRBD1 (5 bases). Germline CDR1 MRHNA, CDR2 SNTAGT. Trimming left V 2 bases short and J 0 bases short, with 14 bases between. The CDR3 is 16 amino acids. The CDR3 nucleotides read TGTGCCAGCAGTGACGAGTACAGGCTTCTCTCCTACGAGCAGTACTTC. Translation: CASSDEYRLLSYEQYF.

This clone was seen once. The chain joins TRBV7-9 to TRBJ2-1; 9 nucleotides match TRBD1. Losses at the gene ends were 5 bases for V and 4 bases for J; bases not matched to a gene: 6. Germline values: CDR1 SEHNR, CDR2 FQNEAQ (reference sequence). The CDR3 is made up of 15 amino acids. CDR3 sequence reads: CASSPTGGLYNEQFF. CDR3 nucleotides: TGTGCCAGCAGCCCAACAGGGGGCCTGTACAATGAGCAGTTCTTC.

The V gene is TRBV10-2, the J gene TRBJ2-1; 10 bases are shared with TRBD2. With 2 bases clipped from V and 3 bases from J, the junction kept 4 bases outside the gene matches. The germline gives CDR1 WSHSY, CDR2 SAAADI. The CDR3 consists of 16 residues. CDR3 loop: CASSEDVAGGYNEQFF. The DNA for the CDR3 is TGCGCCAGCAGTGAGGACGTAGCGGGGGGCTACAATGAGCAGTTCTTC.

The chain uses TRBV5-1 and TRBJ1-1; no clear D gene. Trimming pared 3 bases from V and 1 base from J, leaving 13 bases between. The germline V gene has CDR1 SGHRS and CDR2 YFSETQ. CDR3 size: 15 residues. CDR3 residues: CASSSHLTRNTEAFF. The CDR3 coding sequence is TGCGCCAGCAGCTCTCACCTAACCAGGAACACTGAAGCTTTCTTT.

This chain connects TRBV6-1 to TRBJ2-5; a weak D match, TRBD2 (6 bases). Germline V lookup: CDR1 MNHNS, CDR2 SASEGT. This CDR3 has 14 residues. V dropped 6 bases and J dropped 5 bases, with 16 bases sitting between them. CDR3 loop: CASSRDFSLETQYF. The DNA of the CDR3 is TGTGCCAGCAGCCGGGACTTTTCGTTGGAGACCCAGTACTTC.

V and J are TRBV6-1 and TRBJ1-6; 8 nucleotides agree with TRBD1. Looked up from germline, CDR1 is MNHNS and CDR2 is SASEGT. With 3 bases clipped from V and 10 bases from J, the junction kept 8 bases outside the gene matches. This CDR3 has 15 amino acids. The CDR3 here is CASSDSRGLGSPLHF. The CDR3 DNA follows: TGTGCCAGCAGTGATAGCAGGGGGCTAGGGTCACCCCTCCACTTT.

The CDR3 here is CASSQDSAYGAANYGYTF. The CDR3 DNA follows: TGCGCCAGCAGCCAAGATAGCGCATATGGAGCCGCTAACTATGGCTACACCTTC. The J gene is TRBJ1-2, the V gene TRBV4-3, with D uncertain. Trimming cost V 0 bases and J 0 bases, with 17 bases left between them. The CDR3 contains 18 residues. Looked up from germline, CDR1 is LGHNA and CDR2 is YSLEER.

This chain links TRBV6-1 with TRBJ2-3; weak D call: TRBD1 (6 bases). This CDR3 contains 17 residues. CDR1 is MNHNS, CDR2 SASEGT, per germline. V was pared by 4 bases and J by 2 bases, with 19 bases between. The CDR3 region has the DNA TGTGCCAGCAGTGGGGGGAGCAGGGGCGGGCTCACAGATACGCAGTATTTT. It specifies CASSGGSRGGLTDTQYF.

The rearrangement joins TRBV10-2 to TRBJ2-2; D gene uncertain. V dropped 9 bases and J dropped 2 bases, with 22 bases sitting between them. This CDR3 spans 17 amino acids. Per germline, CDR1 WSHSY and CDR2 SAAADI. CDR3: CASSPLGQLQNTGELFF. Here the CDR3 DNA reads TGCGCCAGTAGTCCACTGGGCCAGCTGCAAAACACCGGGGAGCTGTTTTTT.

Note on this clone: One end of the junction does not line up with germline, which may come from a read error. This sample includes further DNA sequences coding for the same CDR3. V gene TRBV7-7 combines with J gene TRBJ2-5, with a weak D call TRBD2 (6 bases). Germline V gene data show CDR1 as SSHAT and CDR2 as FNYEAQ (reference sequence). This CDR3 has 13 residues. This CDR3 reads CASSFGGQETQYF. The CDR3 bases are TGTGCTAGCAGCTTTGGAGGGCAAGAGACCCAGTACTTC.

The V gene is TRBV18, the J gene TRBJ1-1; no clear D. CDR1 is KGHSH and CDR2 is LQKENI in the germline V gene. The CDR3 totals 14 residues. Trimming took off 0 bases at V and 8 bases at J, with 13 bases between the two ends. The CDR3 loop reads CASSPPGGFGEAFF. For the CDR3, the DNA is TGTGCCAGCTCACCACCGGGAGGGTTCGGCGAAGCTTTCTTT.

V and J are TRBV19 and TRBJ2-2; the D is unclear. CDR1 and CDR2 from the germline V gene are LNHDA and SQIVND (reference sequence). V was pared by 2 bases and J by 0 bases, with 22 bases between. The CDR3 extends over 20 amino acids. The CDR3 DNA is TGTGCCAGTAGTATACTCAGCGCCACAACCTCTTCCGCGAACACCGGGGAGCTGTTTTTT. Amino acid sequence: CASSILSATTSSANTGELFF. Full variable domain (outside the CDR3, taken from reference TRBV19 and TRBJ2-2): DGGITQSPKYLFRKEGQNVTLSCEQNLNHDAMYWYRQDPGQGLRLIYYSQIVNDFQKGDIAEGYSVSREKKESFPLTVTSAQKNPTAFYLCASSILSATTSSANTGELFFGEGSRLTVL.

The V gene is TRBV6-5, the J gene TRBJ2-4, with 13 positions matching TRBD2. The junction had 7 bases not matched to a gene; V was cut back by 6 bases and J by 11 bases. The CDR3 covers 14 residues. Germline-derived CDR1 and CDR2 are MNHEY and SVGAGI. The CDR3 is CASSQGLAGEVQYF. The DNA for the CDR3 is TGTGCCAGCAGCCAAGGACTAGCGGGAGAGGTTCAGTACTTC.

This sequence joins TRBV30 and TRBJ2-4, with D tentatively TRBD2 (5 bases). Trimming shortened V by 4 bases and J by 13 bases, and 20 bases separated the two germline ends. CDR1 GTSNPN and CDR2 SVGIG come from the germline V gene (reference sequence). This CDR3 spans 13 amino acids. The CDR3 nucleotides are TGTGCCTGGAACCCAGCTCCGGGATCCCTACAGTACTTC. Its translation: CAWNPAPGSLQYF.